A single sample gave rise to the 32 T cell receptor beta chains below, sequenced in a study of blood T cells in healthy people across ages. A sample-barcoded 5' primer and a J-beta primer mix were used in a second PCR of roughly 7 to 11 cycles. TCRdb analysed the 5' RACE reads with MiXCR anew, one entry per CDR3 protein. The sample has roughly 1,700,000 distinct CDR3 sequences; roughly 27% are singletons. The sequenced material came from blood. All receptors derive from a woman under 40 in good health.

This clonotype was detected a few times. The chain carries TRBV6-5 and TRBJ2-7, with TRBD2 matching over 8 bases. Germline CDR1 MNHEY, CDR2 SVGAGI. After removal of 2 bases from V and 2 bases from J, the junction contained 8 bases not matched to a gene. This CDR3 is built from 16 residues. The CDR3 sequence is CASSYGPTSGPYEQYF. CDR3 bases: TGTGCCAGCAGTTACGGTCCCACTAGCGGTCCCTACGAGCAGTACTTC.

This clonotype was detected only a few times. The chain couples TRBV10-3 to TRBJ2-7; possibly TRBD1 for D (5 bases). The CDR3 is made up of 14 amino acids. Trimming stripped 4 bases from V and 2 bases from J, with 12 bases between. Germline CDR1 reads ENHRY; CDR2 reads SYGVKD. CDR3 DNA: TGTGCCATCAGTGGAAGGGGCCGAACCTACGAGCAGTACTTC. This encodes CAISGRGRTYEQYF.

This clonotype appeared many times. The chain combines TRBV5-1 with TRBJ2-6; D gene uncertain. CDR1 is SGHRS and CDR2 is YFSETQ in the germline V gene. The V end lost 0 bases, the J end lost 0 bases, and 4 bases lay between the germline ends. This CDR3 region has 15 residues. In DNA form, the CDR3 reads TGCGCCAGCAGCTTGGACGGCTCTGGGGCCAACGTCCTGACTTTC. Translating gives CASSLDGSGANVLTF.

This rearrangement joins TRBV7-2 to TRBJ2-2, with a tentative D call TRBD2 (6 bases). V was shortened by 6 bases and J by 4 bases, with 21 bases between the two germline ends. The CDR3 runs 17 residues. Germline CDR1 and CDR2: SGHTA and FQGNSA. CDR3 in amino acids: CASREPGAGRGTGELFF. CDR3 nucleotide sequence: TGTGCCAGCAGGGAACCGGGAGCCGGGCGCGGCACCGGGGAGCTGTTTTTT.

The chain has TRBV2 and TRBJ1-1; D uncertain. V lost 6 bases and J 1 base, leaving 6 bases between the germline ends. This CDR3 has 12 amino acids. From germline, CDR1 is SNHLY and CDR2 FYNNEI. DNA of the CDR3: TGTGCCAGCAGGGACTCGAACACTGAAGCTTTCTTT. Its protein is CASRDSNTEAFF.

This clonotype was recorded many times. The CDR3 DNA reads TGCGCCAGCAGCTTGAATTCCAATGAGCAGTTCTTC. This encodes CASSLNSNEQFF. This chain connects TRBV5-1 to TRBJ2-1; D is uncertain. Germline-derived CDR1 and CDR2 are SGHRS and YFSETQ. There are 12 residues in the CDR3. Trimming removed 1 base from V and 6 bases from J, with 5 bases in between. Full variable domain (remainder filled in from reference TRBV5-1 and TRBJ2-1): KAGVTQTPRYLIKTRGQQVTLSCSPISGHRSVSWYQQTPGQGLQFLFEYFSETQRNKGNFPGRFSGRQFSNSRSEMNVSTLELGDSALYLCASSLNSNEQFFGPGTRLTVL.

This clonotype appeared a few times. The gene calls are TRBV12-3 or TRBV12-4 and TRBJ2-5; D may match TRBD1 or TRBD2 (7 bases each). This CDR3 is built from 15 residues. V lost 3 bases and J 5 bases, leaving 16 bases between the germline ends. CDR3 coding DNA: TGTGCCAGCAGTTTGCGACAGGGAGGGGTGGAGACCCAGTACTTC. The encoded protein is CASSLRQGGVETQYF.

This sequence joins TRBV27 and TRBJ1-6; unclear D gene. This CDR3 contains 13 residues. V dropped 10 bases and J dropped 14 bases, with 21 bases sitting between them. Germline values: CDR1 MNHEY, CDR2 SMNVEV (reference sequence). The CDR3 sequence: CATATSGASSLHF. DNA of the CDR3: TGTGCCACCGCGACTAGCGGCGCGTCGTCCCTCCACTTT.

The chain links TRBV20-1 to TRBJ1-4; D gene uncertain. The germline V and J ends were trimmed by 6 bases and 4 bases, with 15 bases remaining between them. CDR3 length: 14 amino acids. CDR1 is DFQATT and CDR2 is SNEGSKA in the germline V gene (reference sequence). For the CDR3, the DNA is TGCAGTGCGAGGGTCCCACCAAATAATGAAAAACTGTTTTTT. Residues: CSARVPPNNEKLFF.

This clonotype has ten or more counts. The chain is built from TRBV5-1 and TRBJ1-2, with D unclear. The CDR3 has 16 amino acids. The V and J ends lost 2 bases and 2 bases respectively, with 16 bases between them. Germline V gene sequence: CDR1 SGHRS, CDR2 YFSETQ. The CDR3 reads CASSFSSSPDNYGYTF. The CDR3 nucleotides read TGCGCCAGCAGCTTCAGTTCGTCCCCTGACAACTATGGCTACACCTTC.

This clonotype was counted between two and nine times. The chain carries TRBV10-2 and TRBJ2-7; 11 bases align to TRBD1. The CDR3 is 16 amino acids. Germline loops: CDR1 WSHSY, CDR2 SAAADI. V was clipped by 2 bases and J by 7 bases; unmatched bases: 10. The CDR3, as DNA: TGCGCCAGCAGTGAGGGGTTCGGACAGGGGGCTAGGGAGCAGTACTTC. This codes for CASSEGFGQGAREQYF.

This clonotype was seen more than once but under ten times. The chain is built from TRBV5-5 and TRBJ2-7; 11 positions agree with TRBD2. The CDR3 extends over 17 amino acids. The germline V gene has CDR1 SGHKS and CDR2 YYEKEE (reference sequence). Trimming cost V 1 base and J 1 base; bases outside gene matches: 7. The CDR3 DNA sequence: TGTGCCAGCAGCTTGCAACCGGGACTAGCGGATTCCTACGAGCAGTACTTC. Protein: CASSLQPGLADSYEQYF.

The V and J genes are TRBV18 and TRBJ1-4, with 8 bases matching TRBD1. V gave up 2 bases and J gave up 8 bases; unmatched junction bases: 7. The CDR3 runs to 15 residues. From germline, CDR1 is KGHSH and CDR2 LQKENI. In DNA, the CDR3 is TGTGCCAGCTCACCAATAGGGACAGGAAGGGAAAAACTGTTTTTT. This sequence encodes CASSPIGTGREKLFF.

The table lists this clonotype with a few counts. V usage is TRBV7-9 and J usage is TRBJ1-2; D is ambiguous. Trimming pared 5 bases from V and 8 bases from J, leaving 6 bases between. Germline values: CDR1 SEHNR, CDR2 FQNEAQ (reference sequence). There are 10 residues in the CDR3. CDR3 region: CASSPRGYTF. CDR3 nucleotide sequence: TGTGCCAGCAGCCCTAGAGGCTACACCTTC.

This clonotype has just a few counts. The chain couples TRBV12-3 or TRBV12-4 to TRBJ1-5; the D is unclear. The CDR3 totals 14 residues. V dropped 6 bases and J dropped 4 bases, with 13 bases sitting between them. CDR3 region: CASSPDGINQPQHF. CDR3 nucleotide sequence: TGTGCCAGCAGCCCGGACGGAATAAATCAGCCCCAGCATTTT.

Concerning this clonotype: A junction boundary mismatches the germline segment, possibly from a read error. The CDR3: CASTLGSSCEQYF. The CDR3 DNA reads TGTGCCAGCACCTTAGGGAGCTCCTGCGAGCAGTACTTC. The V gene is TRBV12-3 or TRBV12-4, the J gene TRBJ2-7; possibly TRBD2 for D (5 bases). This CDR3 contains 13 residues.

This clonotype was detected only once. With a much larger clone just one base away, this may be a read error. The J gene is TRBJ2-5, the V gene TRBV4-1; D might be TRBD1 or TRBD2, each matching 5 bases. CDR3 size: 15 residues. Germline CDR1 is MGHRA and CDR2 is YSYEKL. The CDR3 DNA reads as TGCGCCAGCGGCCAAGATCCGGGGCCCCTGAAGACCCAGTACTTC. This translates into CASGQDPGPLKTQYF.

This clonotype was counted ten times or more. The chain couples TRBV12-3 or TRBV12-4 to TRBJ2-1; D gene unclear. The CDR3 runs to 12 residues. Between the trimmed V and J ends, which lost 3 bases and 10 bases, there was a span of 10 bases. CDR3: CASSFGRREQFF. The CDR3 DNA sequence: TGTGCCAGCAGTTTCGGGCGCCGAGAGCAGTTCTTC.

For this clonotype: This may arise from a read error, as a much more abundant clone is one base away. The chain recombines TRBV5-1 with TRBJ2-4; tentatively, D is TRBD1 (5 bases). The CDR3 is 14 amino acids. Germline V lookup: CDR1 SGHRS, CDR2 YFSETQ. Written as DNA, the CDR3 is TGCGCCTGCAGCTTATCCGGACAAGGAAACATTCAGTACTTC. It is translated as CACSLSGQGNIQYF.

The table lists this clonotype with a few counts. The chain uses TRBV7-9 and TRBJ2-1; 10 nucleotides agree with TRBD2. This CDR3 has 15 amino acids. V was clipped by 5 bases and J by 6 bases; unmatched bases: 7. The germline gives CDR1 SEHNR, CDR2 FQNEAQ (reference sequence). DNA for the CDR3: TGTGCCAGCAGCGCCCCCAGCGGGAGGGCCAATGAGCAGTTCTTC. It encodes CASSAPSGRANEQFF.

The chain carries TRBV20-1 and TRBJ1-6, with unresolved D. Trimming removed 5 bases at V and 10 bases at J, with 9 bases between. The CDR3 covers 11 residues. The germline V gene encodes CDR1 DFQATT and CDR2 SNEGSKA (reference sequence). CDR3 sequence (DNA): TGCAGTGCTGCCCGGGGATCACCCCTCCACTTT. As protein: CSAARGSPLHF.

The chain joins TRBV28 to TRBJ1-1, with 9 positions matching TRBD1. The trim removed 2 bases at V and 10 bases at J, leaving 8 bases unmatched. Germline V gives CDR1 MDHEN, CDR2 SYDVKM. This CDR3 comprises 14 residues. CDR3 protein: CASSLPRDREGAFF. As DNA, the CDR3 is TGTGCCAGCAGTTTACCACGGGACAGGGAAGGAGCTTTCTTT. The full variable domain, its missing parts supplied by reference TRBV28 and TRBJ1-1, is DVKVTQSSRYLVKRTGEKVFLECVQDMDHENMFWYRQDPGLGLRLIYFSYDVKMKEKGDIPEGYSVSREKKERFSLILESASTNQTSMYLCASSLPRDREGAFFGQGTRLTVV.

This clonotype turned up a few times. The V and J genes are TRBV7-2 and TRBJ1-4; D gene unclear. V was cut by 0 bases and J by 0 bases, with 8 bases left in between. The CDR3 has 16 amino acids. From germline, CDR1 is SGHTA and CDR2 FQGNSA. CDR3 amino acids: CASSLAMGTTNEKLFF. DNA of the CDR3: TGTGCCAGCAGCTTAGCTATGGGAACAACTAATGAAAAACTGTTTTTT.

The chain couples TRBV5-1 to TRBJ2-7; tentatively, D is TRBD2 (6 bases). V was shortened by 7 bases and J by 5 bases, with 16 bases between the two germline ends. Per germline, CDR1 SGHRS and CDR2 YFSETQ. The CDR3 has 13 amino acids. The CDR3: CASRGDGGNEQYF. DNA of the CDR3: TGCGCCAGCCGCGGGGATGGAGGGAACGAGCAGTACTTC.

The chain recombines TRBV19 with TRBJ2-5; D is possibly TRBD1 or TRBD2 (5 bases each). CDR1 and CDR2 from the germline V gene are LNHDA and SQIVND (reference sequence). The CDR3 covers 13 residues. V was cut by 6 bases and J by 7 bases, with 15 bases left in between. CDR3 in DNA: TGTGCCAGTAGCCGAGCCGGGGCGGGGACCCAGTACTTC. This encodes CASSRAGAGTQYF. The whole variable domain, remainder taken from reference TRBV19 and TRBJ2-5, is DGGITQSPKYLFRKEGQNVTLSCEQNLNHDAMYWYRQDPGQGLRLIYYSQIVNDFQKGDIAEGYSVSREKKESFPLTVTSAQKNPTAFYLCASSRAGAGTQYFGPGTRLLVL.

Regarding this clonotype: The junction shows a germline mismatch at one end, possibly a read error. V is TRBV15 and J is TRBJ2-4, with a possible D match to TRBD1 (5 bases). Germline V gives CDR1 LNHNV, CDR2 YYDKDF (reference sequence). This CDR3 has 14 residues. CDR3: CAASRDGSKNIQYF. The CDR3 coding sequence is TGTGCCGCCAGCAGGGATGGATCCAAAAACATTCAGTACTTC. Full variable domain (missing parts from reference TRBV15 and TRBJ2-4): DAMVIQNPRYQVTQFGKPVTLSCSQTLNHNVMYWYQQKSSQAPKLLFHYYDKDFNNEADTPDNFQSRRPNTSFCFLDIRSPGLGDTAMYLCAASRDGSKNIQYFGAGTRLSVL.

This clonotype was seen only a few times. The chain carries TRBV6-5 and TRBJ1-2; tentative D call: TRBD1 (6 bases). Trimming took off 5 bases at V and 6 bases at J, with 16 bases between the two ends. The V gene's germline CDR1 is MNHEY and CDR2 SVGAGI. This CDR3 contains 14 residues. For the CDR3, the DNA is TGTGCCAGCAGTGTGGGGGGGGCGCGTGATGGCTACACCTTC. Protein: CASSVGGARDGYTF.

This clonotype occurred a few times. The rearrangement joins TRBV7-9 to TRBJ2-3; TRBD2 matches 7 bases. The germline V gene encodes CDR1 SEHNR and CDR2 FQNEAQ (reference sequence). V trimming: 5 bases; J trimming: 2 bases; junction bases outside the gene matches: 7. The CDR3 extends over 15 amino acids. CDR3 sequence reads: CASSPSGAATDTQYF. The CDR3, as DNA: TGTGCCAGCAGCCCGAGCGGGGCCGCCACAGATACGCAGTATTTT.

In its sample, this clonotype was seen many times. The rearrangement joins TRBV29-1 to TRBJ2-7; D perhaps matches TRBD2 (5 bases). Trimming cost V 7 bases and J 3 bases, with 19 bases left between them. Germline V CDR1 and CDR2: SQVTM, ANQGSEA. This CDR3 has 14 residues. CDR3 DNA: TGCAGCGCTGAGGAGGCGGGTGGGGACTACGAGCAGTACTTC. Its translation: CSAEEAGGDYEQYF.

Comments on this clonotype: A junction end diverges from the germline sequence, so it may reflect a read error. The V gene is TRBV7-9, the J gene TRBJ1-4; 7 bases fit TRBD1. The length of the CDR3 is 16 residues. Germline V gene lookup returns CDR1 SEHNR and CDR2 FQNEAQ (reference sequence). The CDR3 nucleotides are TGTGCCAGCAGCTTAGGGGGGACAGCCTCTAATGAAAAACGGTTTTTT. Protein: CASSLGGTASNEKRFF.

The J gene is TRBJ1-4, the V gene TRBV20-1, with D possibly matching TRBD1 (6 bases). Germline CDR1 and CDR2: DFQATT and SNEGSKA (reference sequence). The CDR3 spans 15 residues. V was shortened by 6 bases and J by 8 bases, with 22 bases between the two germline ends. Written as DNA, the CDR3 is TGCAGTGCCCCGGGCTGGCGGGGGCAGGAAGAAAAACTGTTTTTT. Encoded protein: CSAPGWRGQEEKLFF.

V usage is TRBV27 and J usage is TRBJ2-5; 7 nucleotides match TRBD2. The CDR3 extends over 14 amino acids. The V and J ends lost 2 bases and 4 bases, in that order; junction bases with no gene match: 4. The germline gives CDR1 MNHEY, CDR2 SMNVEV (reference sequence). CDR3 residues: CASSLPGRRETQYF. As DNA, the CDR3 is TGTGCCAGCAGTTTACCCGGGAGGAGAGAGACCCAGTACTTC.